Each of the 13 T cell receptor beta chains below was sequenced from the same sample in a study of blood T cell repertoires in COVID-19. Measured with immunoSEQ multiplex PCR; TCRdb has only the in-frame clones, and not every one. The sample lists 150,000 to 200,000 clones, roughly 80% occurring once. The specimen sequenced was PBMCs or T cells enriched from blood (not recorded which). Receptors originate from a man in his forties or fifties who had recovered from COVID-19.

Here the CDR3 reads CASSIDTTGLAGYTF. In DNA form, the CDR3 reads TGTGCCAGTAGTATAGATACGACAGGTCTGGCCGGCTACACCTTC. This rearrangement joins TRBV19 to TRBJ1-2; D might be TRBD1 (6 bases). V was trimmed by 0 bases and J by 8 bases, leaving 16 bases between them. This CDR3 spans 15 amino acids. Germline values: CDR1 LNHDA, CDR2 SQIVND (reference sequence).

The rearrangement uses TRBV27 and TRBJ2-7; 7 bases line up with TRBD2. This CDR3 has 16 residues. Germline lookup yields CDR1 MNHEY and CDR2 SMNVEV (reference sequence). The V segment lost 2 bases and the J segment 0 bases; nucleotides outside the gene matches: 7. The CDR3, as DNA: TGTGCCAGCAGTTTACATATTAGCGGGCTCTCCTACGAGCAGTACTTC. Its protein product is CASSLHISGLSYEQYF.

The rearrangement uses TRBV5-4 and TRBJ2-7; 11 bases agree with TRBD1. This CDR3 contains 18 residues. V was clipped by 7 bases and J by 5 bases; unmatched bases: 20. CDR1 is SGHNT and CDR2 is YYREEE in the germline V gene (reference sequence). As DNA, the CDR3 is TGTGCCAGCGGACGTCGGTGGGGGTCAGGACAGGGGGCCCACGAGCAGTACTTC. Translated: CASGRRWGSGQGAHEQYF.

V usage is TRBV21-1 and J usage is TRBJ1-1; the table calls TRBD1, which could not be checked here. TRBV21-1 counts as a pseudogene. CDR3 length equals 13 residues. In DNA form, the CDR3 reads TGTGCCAGCAGCAAAGAGGGGTTCACTGAAGCTTTCTTT. It specifies CASSKEGFTEAFF.

The V and J genes are TRBV7-8 and TRBJ2-2, with D possibly matching TRBD1 (6 bases). The CDR3 is 17 amino acids. V lost 3 bases, J lost 0 bases, and 14 bases lay in between. The V gene's germline CDR1 is SGHVS and CDR2 FQNEAQ. CDR3 loop: CASSFEYRVTNTGELFF. The CDR3 DNA reads TGTGCCAGCAGCTTCGAATACAGGGTAACGAACACCGGGGAGCTGTTTTTT. Full variable domain (missing parts from reference TRBV7-8 and TRBJ2-2): GAGVSQSPRYKVAKRGQDVALRCDPISGHVSLFWYQQALGQGPEFLTYFQNEAQLDKSGLPSDRFFAERPEGSVSTLKIQRTQQEDSAVYLCASSFEYRVTNTGELFFGEGSRLTVL.

In its sample, this clone was seen once. V gene TRBV7-9 combines with J gene TRBJ1-5, with TRBD1 identical over 9 bases. With V trimmed by 8 bases and J by 16 bases, 12 bases remained unmatched. The length of the CDR3 is 12 residues. Germline lookup yields CDR1 SEHNR and CDR2 FQNEAQ (reference sequence). The CDR3 bases are TGTGCCAGCGGGACAGGGACAGACCCATCCCATTTT. Translating gives CASGTGTDPSHF. Combining the CDR3 with reference TRBV7-9 and TRBJ1-5 gives the whole variable domain DTGVSQNPRHKITKRGQNVTFRCDPISEHNRLYWYRQTLGQGPEFLTYFQNEAQLEKSRLLSDRFSAERPKGSFSTLEIQRTEQGDSAMYLCASGTGTDPSHFGDGTRLSIL.

The V gene is TRBV18, the J gene TRBJ2-7; a possible D gene is TRBD2 (6 bases). Trimming took 2 bases from V and 6 from J, leaving 11 bases between them. The germline CDR1 and CDR2 sequences are KGHSH and LQKENI. The CDR3 spans 13 residues. CDR3 bases: TGTGCCAGCTCACCATCGGTGGGAGGCGAGCAGTACTTC. This codes for CASSPSVGGEQYF.

The rearrangement links TRBV6-2 or TRBV6-3 to TRBJ2-1; 7 nucleotides align to TRBD2. The junction had 12 bases not matched to a gene; V was cut back by 2 bases and J by 2 bases. Germline V gene lookup returns CDR1 MNHEY and CDR2 SVGEGT. CDR3 size: 18 residues. The CDR3 protein is CASSYPVFRGGPYNEQFF. In DNA form, the CDR3 reads TGTGCCAGCAGTTACCCAGTCTTTAGGGGAGGGCCCTACAATGAGCAGTTCTTC.

This clone was detected ten times or more. A read error may account for a junction end that differs from germline. The chain carries TRBV27 and TRBJ2-5; 12 bases are a match to TRBD2. Per germline, CDR1 MNHEY and CDR2 SMNVEV (reference sequence). The CDR3 has 16 amino acids. The chain's CDR3 is CASSLSSGRAWETQYF. CDR3 in DNA: TGTGCCAGCAGTCTATCTAGCGGGAGGGCCTGGGAGACCCAGTACTTC.

The V call is TRBV6-5, the J call TRBJ2-2; 9 bases match TRBD1. Trimming took 6 bases from V and 3 from J; bases not matched to a gene: 2. CDR1 MNHEY and CDR2 SVGAGI come from the germline V gene. The length of the CDR3 is 14 residues. CDR3 nucleotides: TGTGCCAGCAGGGGACAGGGCGACACCGGGGAGCTGTTTTTT. Protein product: CASRGQGDTGELFF.

This clone was detected ten times or more. V gene TRBV28 combines with J gene TRBJ2-3; 7 bases are shared with TRBD1. J lost 5 bases, V lost 3 bases, and 8 bases had no gene match. Germline values: CDR1 MDHEN, CDR2 SYDVKM. This CDR3 has 15 residues. For the CDR3, the DNA is TGTGCCAGCAGTTTGGGTAGGGGGCGCAGAGATACGCAGTATTTT. It translates to CASSLGRGRRDTQYF.

The gene calls are TRBV7-9 and TRBJ2-7, with D possibly TRBD1 on 6 matching bases. CDR1 SEHNR and CDR2 FQNEAQ come from the germline V gene (reference sequence). The CDR3 spans 12 residues. V was clipped by 5 bases and J by 3 bases, with 8 bases between them. In DNA, the CDR3 is TGTGCCAGCAGCGCGACAGGCTACGAGCAGTACTTC. It yields the protein CASSATGYEQYF.

The chain has TRBV2 and TRBJ1-1; a possible D gene is TRBD1 (6 bases). The V gene's germline CDR1 is SNHLY and CDR2 FYNNEI. V lost 5 bases, J lost 5 bases, and 15 bases lay in between. This CDR3 has 14 amino acids. CDR3 residues: CASSIVQGYTEAFF. DNA for the CDR3: TGTGCCAGCAGTATAGTACAGGGCTATACTGAAGCTTTCTTT.